This TCR beta chain was recorded in a study of cytomegalovirus exposure and HLA in healthy donors. Nominal health characterized the donors when sampled, though unrecorded immune exposures were likely. Concerning this clone itself: Its antigen is currently unknown.

Broader study findings: It was reported that TCR beta sequences correctly inferred the HLA-A and HLA-B alleles for most subjects. Later on, a genetic analysis was performed. It linked a missense variant in DCLRE1C with V- and J-gene trimming of TCR beta. No immune exposure information besides CMV serostatus was available.

The PCR used 60 Vbeta and 13 Jbeta primers. TCRdb's copy holds only in-frame clones and misses some; the assay was immunoSEQ multiplex PCR. This sample's clone table lists 100,000 or so clones. The germline V and J ends were trimmed by 2 bases and 6 bases, with 14 bases remaining between them. CDR3 length equals 15 residues. Germline CDR1 LNHDA, CDR2 SQIVND (reference sequence). The chain recombines TRBV19 with TRBJ2-1, with a possible D match to TRBD2 (6 bases). Sequencing used PBMCs. This sequence was found in a woman in her twenties or thirties in good health and CMV-seronegative. The CDR3 nucleotides read TGTGCCAGTAGTATACGGGCGGGATTTAGCAATGAGCAGTTCTTC. Encoded protein: CASSIRAGFSNEQFF.